This is a list of T cell receptor beta chains from one sample in a study of blood T cell repertoires in COVID-19. Sequenced by immunoSEQ multiplex PCR; TCRdb stores in-frame clones only, minus some. The repertoire consists of more than 40,000 clones, with 75% to 85% occurring once and the leading ten covering roughly 14%. The source material was peripheral blood. The receptors were sampled from a human donor with acute or convalescent COVID-19. The donor label of this sample is uncertain. Each CDR3 is given without its conserved first and last residue. Each record gives: V gene, J gene, CDR3 protein.

>TRBV4-3|TRBJ1-2
ASSQERAGNYGYT
>TRBV5-5|TRBJ2-3
ASSELAESTDTQY
>TRBV5-1|TRBJ1-2
ASRNGEINYGYT
>TRBV4-2|TRBJ1-4
ASSQDRGSVREKLF
>TRBV27|TRBJ2-7
ASILKGGPGGYEQY
>TRBV5-6|TRBJ2-3
ASSLTGGGTDTQY
>TRBV10-3|TRBJ2-3
AISDFGGNTDTQY
>TRBV7-9|TRBJ1-6
ASSLEQGRSPLH
>TRBV5-4|TRBJ1-2
ASSLVRGADYGYT
>TRBV7-6|TRBJ1-2
ASSSLNPGEGGYT
>TRBV5-8|TRBJ2-3
ASNLPFGTSDTDTQY
>TRBV3-1/TRBV3-2|TRBJ1-1
ASSLSYGTGATEAF
>TRBV2|TRBJ1-1
ASSGAGHEAF
>TRBV29-1|TRBJ2-1
SVQEGSGLGDYEQF
>TRBV7-2|TRBJ2-3
ASSLELAGGADTQY
>TRBV6-6|TRBJ1-5
ASSLMTAVNQPQH
>TRBV29-1|TRBJ2-2
SANRDRGRIGTGELF
>TRBV19|TRBJ1-3
ASKAQGEGNTIY
>TRBV28|TRBJ2-3
ASSPRLAGGRDTQY
>TRBV6-5|TRBJ2-6
ASSSTGVGGANVLT
>TRBV30|TRBJ1-2
AWKKGAYT
>TRBV9|TRBJ2-7
ASSPRLASYEQY
>TRBV7-8|TRBJ2-1
ASSLDRYNEQF
>TRBV28|TRBJ2-2
ASSPLAGGISGELF
>TRBV24-1|TRBJ2-7
ATSDRDEQY
>TRBV24-1|TRBJ1-2
ATSDYRGGYT
>TRBV11-3|TRBJ2-7
ASSLPPPRGRYEQY
>TRBV7-9|TRBJ1-5
ASSPRDSAEGGQH
>TRBV29-1|TRBJ2-5
SVVRGSLETQY
>TRBV6-1|TRBJ1-2
ASSELPSNNYGYT
>TRBV7-8|TRBJ2-5
ASSRAGTQY
>TRBV19|TRBJ1-4
ASTPRGGKLF
>TRBV5-6|TRBJ2-3
ASSRDRRTDTQY